The clone carrying this T cell receptor beta chain was seen ten or more times. What it binds is unknown. This entry belongs to a study of neurological immune-mediated disorders. General study results and limits: No CDR3 amino acid sequences were shared by expanded clones across subjects, suggesting private repertoires in all groups.

TCRdb re-called the 5' RACE reads with MiXCR, one entry per CDR3 protein. This sample has tens of thousands of distinct CDR3 sequences, with 10% found just once. This CDR3 is built from 15 residues. Trimming left V 5 bases short and J 7 bases short, with 20 bases between. CDR1 is SSHAT and CDR2 is FNYEAQ in the germline V gene (reference sequence). The source material was PBMCs. This sequence joins TRBV7-7 and TRBJ2-5, with D perhaps TRBD2 (6 bases). This clonotype originated in a man aged 40-55 years in good health. The CDR3: CASSPGTSTYGTQYF. The CDR3 DNA reads as TGTGCCAGCAGCCCCGGGACTTCAACATATGGGACCCAGTACTTC.